Listed here are 9 T cell receptor beta chains from one sample, sequenced in a study of T cells after yellow fever vaccination. A single record per CDR3 protein comes from TCRdb applying MiXCR to the 5' RACE reads. The repertoire holds hundreds of thousands of distinct CDR3 sequences, around 20% seen once, with over 15% in the top ten. The sample was PBMCs, taken before the yellow fever booster vaccination. These receptors originate from a man aged 18 to 30 who received the YFV17D yellow fever vaccine.

In this sample, this clonotype turned up a few times. The rearrangement joins TRBV18 to TRBJ1-1, with D maybe TRBD1 (6 bases). V lost 3 bases to trimming and J lost 5 bases, with 16 bases between them. The CDR3 runs 15 residues. Germline CDR1 is KGHSH and CDR2 is LQKENI. The CDR3: CASSPYTGMGTEAFF. Written as DNA, the CDR3 is TGTGCCAGCTCACCTTACACAGGGATGGGGACTGAAGCTTTCTTT.

In this sample, this clonotype turned up a few times. The J gene is TRBJ1-2, the V gene TRBV5-5; TRBD1 might be the D (5 bases). This CDR3 is built from 15 residues. Germline CDR1 and CDR2: SGHKS and YYEKEE (reference sequence). V lost 0 bases and J 4 bases, leaving 13 bases between the germline ends. Written as DNA, the CDR3 is TGTGCCAGCAGCTTGGCCGGTCAGGGAATCTATGGCTACACCTTC. It codes for CASSLAGQGIYGYTF.

The table lists this clonotype with a few counts. The rearrangement joins TRBV27 to TRBJ1-2; tentatively, D is TRBD1 (6 bases). The CDR3 length is 13 residues. The germline V gene has CDR1 MNHEY and CDR2 SMNVEV (reference sequence). V was trimmed by 7 bases and J by 8 bases, leaving 17 bases between them. CDR3 in DNA: TGTGCCAGCAAACCACGGGGGCAGGGGGGCTACACCTTC. It codes for CASKPRGQGGYTF.

This chain connects TRBV25-1 to TRBJ2-5, with a tentative D call TRBD2 (6 bases). The CDR3 is 14 amino acids. CDR1 and CDR2 from the germline V gene are MGHDK and SYGVNS. Trimming shortened V by 0 bases and J by 7 bases, and 12 bases separated the two germline ends. The CDR3 DNA follows: TGTGCCAGCAGTGAATACGGCCTTAGCGGGACCCAGTACTTC. This gives the protein CASSEYGLSGTQYF.

The chain links TRBV4-1 to TRBJ2-2; TRBD2 agrees at 7 bases. The V and J ends lost 1 base and 5 bases, in that order; junction bases with no gene match: 4. Germline assignment: CDR1 MGHRA and CDR2 YSYEKL. The CDR3 has 15 amino acids. In DNA form, the CDR3 reads TGCGCCAGCAGCCAAGGGTTCGGGAGGACCGGGGAGCTGTTTTTT. It yields the protein CASSQGFGRTGELFF.

This clonotype occurred a few times. The gene calls are TRBV12-3 or TRBV12-4 and TRBJ1-1, with 8 bases identical to TRBD1. The ends lost 2 bases at V and 4 bases at J; junction bases unmatched: 6. The CDR3 length is 15 residues. CDR3 nucleotide sequence: TGTGCCAGCAGTTTACAGGGGGCGTTAAGCACTGAAGCTTTCTTT. It translates to CASSLQGALSTEAFF.

This sequence joins TRBV2 and TRBJ1-1, with no clear D. V lost 5 bases and J lost 1, with 11 bases in between. The germline CDR1 and CDR2 sequences are SNHLY and FYNNEI. This CDR3 spans 14 amino acids. The CDR3 DNA reads as TGTGCCAGCAGTCCGACATTTGAGAACACTGAAGCTTTCTTT. Its protein is CASSPTFENTEAFF.

The chain links TRBV5-1 to TRBJ2-1; D may be TRBD1 or TRBD2 (6 bases each). The CDR3 consists of 16 residues. Germline V gene data show CDR1 as SGHRS and CDR2 as YFSETQ. The V and J ends lost 0 bases and 4 bases respectively, with 14 bases between them. CDR3 DNA sequence: TGCGCCAGCAGCTTGGCGGGGGCGGCTGGGTACAATGAGCAGTTCTTC. It is translated as CASSLAGAAGYNEQFF.

This clonotype was seen only a few times. The gene calls are TRBV21-1 and TRBJ2-7; TRBD1 was called by the table and not checked on the DNA. TRBV21-1 is marked as a pseudogene. The CDR3 totals 14 residues. The chain's CDR3 is CASSNGTGGYEQYV. CDR3 bases: TGTGCCAGCAGCAACGGGACAGGGGGCTACGAGCAGTACGTC.